Presented here are 12 T cell receptor beta chains from one specimen sequenced in a study of CD8 T cells in ankylosing spondylitis. Each CDR3 protein gets one entry after TCRdb re-called the 5' RACE reads with MiXCR. The table records approximately 250,000 distinct CDR3 sequences, about 24% of them present only once. Material: blood, either unsorted or a sorted T cell fraction (not recorded which). Source of these receptors: a male donor with ankylosing spondylitis or in good health (not recorded which).

The chain uses TRBV29-1 and TRBJ1-2; D remains unclear. Looked up from germline, CDR1 is SQVTM and CDR2 is ANQGSEA. Trimming took off 6 bases at V and 7 bases at J, with 9 bases between the two ends. This CDR3 region has 10 residues. CDR3 loop: CSVQQPGYTF. The CDR3 coding sequence is TGCAGCGTACAGCAGCCTGGCTACACCTTC.

This chain uses TRBV18 with TRBJ2-5; D gene uncertain. From germline, CDR1 is KGHSH and CDR2 LQKENI. V lost 1 base and J lost 3, with 9 bases in between. CDR3 length: 14 amino acids. The DNA for the CDR3 is TGTGCCAGCTCACCACAACAAAGAAAAGAGACCCAGTACTTC. This translates into CASSPQQRKETQYF.

This clonotype was seen at least ten times. This chain uses TRBV20-1 with TRBJ1-1; D is undetermined. Trimming removed 3 bases at V and 0 bases at J, with 8 bases between. From germline, CDR1 is DFQATT and CDR2 SNEGSKA (reference sequence). The CDR3 is 13 amino acids. CDR3 DNA: TGCAGTGCTAGGGGCGGCTTGAACACTGAAGCTTTCTTT. Its translation: CSARGGLNTEAFF.

V usage is TRBV29-1 and J usage is TRBJ2-3, with 7 bases that match TRBD1. Germline-derived CDR1 and CDR2 are SQVTM and ANQGSEA. Trimming cost V 7 bases and J 6 bases; bases outside gene matches: 4. The CDR3 spans 11 residues. In DNA form, the CDR3 reads TGCAGCGGGATACAGGGGGATACGCAGTATTTT. It encodes CSGIQGDTQYF.

CDR3 in amino acids: CASSPRQGNNEQFF. In DNA, the CDR3 is TGTGCCAGCAGCCCAAGACAGGGAAACAATGAGCAGTTCTTC. V usage is TRBV6-6 and J usage is TRBJ2-1, with 7 bases matching TRBD1. The germline gives CDR1 MNHNY, CDR2 SVGAGI (reference sequence). V gave up 6 bases and J gave up 5 bases; unmatched junction bases: 7. The CDR3 is made up of 14 amino acids.

This clonotype came up once. The chain combines TRBV10-3 with TRBJ2-1, with TRBD1 matching 8 bases. J was trimmed by 7 bases and V by 3 bases; bases with no gene match: 5. CDR3 length equals 14 residues. From germline, CDR1 is ENHRY and CDR2 SYGVKD. The CDR3, as DNA: TGTGCCATCAGTGACCATGACAGGGGTAATGAGCAGTTCTTC. Its translation is CAISDHDRGNEQFF.

This chain links TRBV20-1 with TRBJ1-6; weak D call: TRBD1 (5 bases). CDR3 length equals 15 residues. Germline lookup yields CDR1 DFQATT and CDR2 SNEGSKA (reference sequence). V was clipped by 5 bases and J by 5 bases, with 16 bases between them. CDR3 in DNA: TGCAGTGCTGGGACCGGGACGGCCGATAATTCACCCCTCCACTTT. It specifies CSAGTGTADNSPLHF.

This rearrangement joins TRBV10-1 to TRBJ2-1, with D uncertain. The ends were cut back, 3 bases at V and 6 bases at J, with 9 bases in the middle. The CDR3 covers 13 residues. From germline, CDR1 is WNHNN and CDR2 SYGVQD (reference sequence). The DNA of the CDR3 is TGCGCCAGCAGTGAACAGCCGGGCAATGAGCAGTTCTTC. Its protein product is CASSEQPGNEQFF.

The table lists this clonotype with many counts. The chain is built from TRBV20-1 and TRBJ2-1; 7 bases line up with TRBD2. V gave up 1 base and J gave up 0 bases; unmatched junction bases: 3. CDR1 is DFQATT, CDR2 SNEGSKA, per germline (reference sequence). The CDR3 totals 15 residues. CDR3 amino acids: CSARAGGGSYNEQFF. CDR3 in DNA: TGCAGTGCTAGAGCGGGCGGGGGCTCCTACAATGAGCAGTTCTTC.

In this sample, this clonotype turned up many times. The gene calls are TRBV7-9 and TRBJ2-2; D gene uncertain. The CDR3 runs 16 residues. Trimming left V 5 bases short and J 0 bases short, with 13 bases between. The germline V gene has CDR1 SEHNR and CDR2 FQNEAQ (reference sequence). The CDR3, as DNA: TGTGCCAGCAGCCCCATCGGGTTTCCGAACACCGGGGAGCTGTTTTTT. Translation: CASSPIGFPNTGELFF.

The chain's CDR3 is CASSLGGAASTDTQYF. Here the CDR3 DNA reads TGTGCCAGCAGCTTGGGGGGGGCGGCTAGCACAGATACGCAGTATTTT. The chain couples TRBV11-3 to TRBJ2-3; the D gene is possibly TRBD2 (7 bases). Trimming cost V 3 bases and J 0 bases, with 13 bases left between them. Germline V lookup: CDR1 SGHNT, CDR2 YENEEA. This CDR3 has 16 residues.

This clonotype was observed a few times. The chain carries TRBV7-8 and TRBJ2-1; 10 bases are a match to TRBD1. The CDR3 runs 17 residues. V dropped 6 bases and J dropped 4; count of bases not matched to a gene: 12. Germline lookup yields CDR1 SGHVS and CDR2 FQNEAQ. CDR3 in DNA: TGTGCCAGCAGTTTGGGGGCCGGGACAGGGGATTACAATGAGCAGTTCTTC. Protein: CASSLGAGTGDYNEQFF. The whole variable domain, filled in from reference TRBV7-8 and TRBJ2-1, reads GAGVSQSPRYKVAKRGQDVALRCDPISGHVSLFWYQQALGQGPEFLTYFQNEAQLDKSGLPSDRFFAERPEGSVSTLKIQRTQQEDSAVYLCASSLGAGTGDYNEQFFGPGTRLTVL.